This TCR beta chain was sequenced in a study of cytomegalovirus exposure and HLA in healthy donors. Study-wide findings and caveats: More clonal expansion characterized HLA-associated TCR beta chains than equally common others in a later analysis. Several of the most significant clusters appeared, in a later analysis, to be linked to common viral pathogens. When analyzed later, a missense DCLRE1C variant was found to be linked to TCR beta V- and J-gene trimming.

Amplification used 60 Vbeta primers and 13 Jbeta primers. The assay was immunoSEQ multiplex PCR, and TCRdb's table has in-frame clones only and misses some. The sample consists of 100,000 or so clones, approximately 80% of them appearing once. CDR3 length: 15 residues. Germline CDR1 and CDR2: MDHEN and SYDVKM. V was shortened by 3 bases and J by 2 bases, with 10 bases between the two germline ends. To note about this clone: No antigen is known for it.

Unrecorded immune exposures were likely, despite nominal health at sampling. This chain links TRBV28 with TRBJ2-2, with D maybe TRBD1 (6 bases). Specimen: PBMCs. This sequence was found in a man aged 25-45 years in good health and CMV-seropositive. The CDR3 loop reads CASSLSGTNTGELFF. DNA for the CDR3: TGTGCCAGCAGTTTGTCCGGGACAAACACCGGGGAGCTGTTTTTT.